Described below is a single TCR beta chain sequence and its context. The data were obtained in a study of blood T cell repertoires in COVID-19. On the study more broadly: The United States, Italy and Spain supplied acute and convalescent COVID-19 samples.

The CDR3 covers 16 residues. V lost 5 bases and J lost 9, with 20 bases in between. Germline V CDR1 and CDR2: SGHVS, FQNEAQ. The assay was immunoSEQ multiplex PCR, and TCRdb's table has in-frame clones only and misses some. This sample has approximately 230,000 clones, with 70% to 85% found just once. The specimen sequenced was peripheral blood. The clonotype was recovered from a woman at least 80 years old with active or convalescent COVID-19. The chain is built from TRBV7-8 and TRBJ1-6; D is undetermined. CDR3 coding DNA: TGTGCCAGCAGCGGAACGTCCCGGGGTGCTTCTTCACCCCTCCACTTT. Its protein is CASSGTSRGASSPLHF. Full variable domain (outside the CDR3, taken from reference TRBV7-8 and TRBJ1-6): GAGVSQSPRYKVAKRGQDVALRCDPISGHVSLFWYQQALGQGPEFLTYFQNEAQLDKSGLPSDRFFAERPEGSVSTLKIQRTQQEDSAVYLCASSGTSRGASSPLHFGNGTRLTVT.